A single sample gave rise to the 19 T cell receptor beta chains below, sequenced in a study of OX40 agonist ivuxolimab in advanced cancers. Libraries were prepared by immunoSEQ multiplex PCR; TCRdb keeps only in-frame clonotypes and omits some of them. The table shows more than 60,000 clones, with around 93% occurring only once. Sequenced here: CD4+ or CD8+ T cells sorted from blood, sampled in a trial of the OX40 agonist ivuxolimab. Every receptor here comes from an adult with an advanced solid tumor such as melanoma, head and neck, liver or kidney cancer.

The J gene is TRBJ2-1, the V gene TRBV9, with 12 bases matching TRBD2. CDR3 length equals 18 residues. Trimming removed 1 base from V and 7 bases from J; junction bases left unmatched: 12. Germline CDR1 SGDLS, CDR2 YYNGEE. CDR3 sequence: CASSVSTSGSLGLNEQFF. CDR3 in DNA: TGTGCCAGCAGCGTATCGACTAGCGGGAGTCTAGGACTTAATGAGCAGTTCTTC. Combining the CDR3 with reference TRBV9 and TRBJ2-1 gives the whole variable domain DSGVTQTPKHLITATGQRVTLRCSPRSGDLSVYWYQQSLDQGLQFLIQYYNGEERAKGNILERFSAQQFPDLHSELNLSSLELGDSALYFCASSVSTSGSLGLNEQFFGPGTRLTVL.

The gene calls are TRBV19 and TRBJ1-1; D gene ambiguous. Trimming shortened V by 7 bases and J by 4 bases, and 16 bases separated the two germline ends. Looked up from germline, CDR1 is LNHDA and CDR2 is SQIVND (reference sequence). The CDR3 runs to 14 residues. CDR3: CASTGRQVGTEAFF. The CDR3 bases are TGTGCCAGTACCGGGCGGCAGGTCGGCACTGAAGCTTTCTTT.

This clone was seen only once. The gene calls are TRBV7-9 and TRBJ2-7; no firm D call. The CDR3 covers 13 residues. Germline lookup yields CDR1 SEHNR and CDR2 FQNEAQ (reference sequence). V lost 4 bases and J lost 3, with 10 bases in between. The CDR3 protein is CASSYLSGYEQYF. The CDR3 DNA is TGTGCCAGCAGCTACCTATCCGGCTACGAGCAGTACTTC.

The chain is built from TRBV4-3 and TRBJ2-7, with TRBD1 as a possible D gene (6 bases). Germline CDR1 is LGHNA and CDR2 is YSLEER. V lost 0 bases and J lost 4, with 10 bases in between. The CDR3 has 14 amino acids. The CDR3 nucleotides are TGCGCCAGCAGCCAAGATCGGCAGGGGTACGAGCAGTACTTC. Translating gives CASSQDRQGYEQYF.

The CDR3 DNA is TGTGCCAGCAGCCCGGGACAGATACAACCCTACGAGCAGTACTTC. The encoded protein is CASSPGQIQPYEQYF. The J gene is TRBJ2-7, the V gene TRBV11-2, with 7 bases lining up with TRBD1. V gave up 5 bases and J gave up 2 bases; unmatched junction bases: 9. Germline assignment: CDR1 SGHAT and CDR2 FQNNGV. This CDR3 region has 15 residues.

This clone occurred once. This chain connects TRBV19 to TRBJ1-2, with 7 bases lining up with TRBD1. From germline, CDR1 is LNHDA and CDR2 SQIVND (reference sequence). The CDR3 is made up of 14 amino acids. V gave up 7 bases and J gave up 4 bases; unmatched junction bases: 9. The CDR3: CASTAAGQIYGYTF. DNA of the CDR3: TGTGCCAGTACCGCGGCGGGACAGATCTATGGCTACACCTTC.

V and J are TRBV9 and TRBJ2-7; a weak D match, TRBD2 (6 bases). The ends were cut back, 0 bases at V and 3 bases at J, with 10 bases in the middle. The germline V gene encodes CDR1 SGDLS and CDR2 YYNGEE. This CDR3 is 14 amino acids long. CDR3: CASSVAGANYEQYF. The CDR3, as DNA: TGTGCCAGCAGCGTAGCGGGAGCGAACTACGAGCAGTACTTC.

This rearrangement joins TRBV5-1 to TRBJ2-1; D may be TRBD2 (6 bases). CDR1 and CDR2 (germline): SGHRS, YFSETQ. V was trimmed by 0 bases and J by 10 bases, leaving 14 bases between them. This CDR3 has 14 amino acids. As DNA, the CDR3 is TGCGCCAGCAGCTTGGCCGCGGGGTATGACGAGCAGTTCTTC. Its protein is CASSLAAGYDEQFF.

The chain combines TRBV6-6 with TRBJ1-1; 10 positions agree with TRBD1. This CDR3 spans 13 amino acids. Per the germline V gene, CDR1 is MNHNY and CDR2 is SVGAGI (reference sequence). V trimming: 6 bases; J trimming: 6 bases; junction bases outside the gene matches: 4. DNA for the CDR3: TGTGCCAGCAGACCCGGGACAGGGGCTGAAGCTTTCTTT. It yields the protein CASRPGTGAEAFF.

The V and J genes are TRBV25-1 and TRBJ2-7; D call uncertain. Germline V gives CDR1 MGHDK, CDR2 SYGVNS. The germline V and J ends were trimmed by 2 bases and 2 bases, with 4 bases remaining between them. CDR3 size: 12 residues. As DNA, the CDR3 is TGTGCCAGCAGTGAAACCGCCTACGAGCAGTACTTC. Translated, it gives CASSETAYEQYF.

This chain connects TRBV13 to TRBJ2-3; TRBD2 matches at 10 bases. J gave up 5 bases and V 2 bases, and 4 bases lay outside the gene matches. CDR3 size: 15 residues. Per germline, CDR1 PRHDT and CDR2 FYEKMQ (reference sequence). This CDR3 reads CASSLSGRAIDTQYF. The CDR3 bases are TGTGCCAGCAGCTTAAGCGGGAGGGCCATAGATACGCAGTATTTT.

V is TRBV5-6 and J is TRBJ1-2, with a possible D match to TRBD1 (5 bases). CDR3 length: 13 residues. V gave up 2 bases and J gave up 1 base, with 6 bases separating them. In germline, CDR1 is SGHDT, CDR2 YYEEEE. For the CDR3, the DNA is TGTGCCAGCAGCTTCGGGGGTAACTATGGCTACACCTTC. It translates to CASSFGGNYGYTF. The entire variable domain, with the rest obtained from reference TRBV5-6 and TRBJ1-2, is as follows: DAGVTQSPTHLIKTRGQQVTLRCSPKSGHDTVSWYQQALGQGPQFIFQYYEEEERQRGNFPDRFSGHQFPNYSSELNVNALLLGDSALYLCASSFGGNYGYTFGSGTRLTVV.

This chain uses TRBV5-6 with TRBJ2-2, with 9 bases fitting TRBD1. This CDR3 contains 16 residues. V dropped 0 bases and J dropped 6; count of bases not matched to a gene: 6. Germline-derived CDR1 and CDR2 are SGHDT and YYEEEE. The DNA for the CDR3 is TGTGCCAGCAGCTTGGCCGGGACAGGGAGGGCCGGGGAGCTGTTTTTT. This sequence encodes CASSLAGTGRAGELFF. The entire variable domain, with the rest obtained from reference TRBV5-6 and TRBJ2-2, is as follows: DAGVTQSPTHLIKTRGQQVTLRCSPKSGHDTVSWYQQALGQGPQFIFQYYEEEERQRGNFPDRFSGHQFPNYSSELNVNALLLGDSALYLCASSLAGTGRAGELFFGEGSRLTVL.

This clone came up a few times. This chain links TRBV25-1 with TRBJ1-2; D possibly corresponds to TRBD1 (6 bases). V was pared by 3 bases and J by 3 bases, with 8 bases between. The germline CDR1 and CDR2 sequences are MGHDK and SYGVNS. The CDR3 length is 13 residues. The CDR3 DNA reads TGTGCCAGCAGTGACACAGGGCACTATGGCTACACCTTC. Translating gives CASSDTGHYGYTF.

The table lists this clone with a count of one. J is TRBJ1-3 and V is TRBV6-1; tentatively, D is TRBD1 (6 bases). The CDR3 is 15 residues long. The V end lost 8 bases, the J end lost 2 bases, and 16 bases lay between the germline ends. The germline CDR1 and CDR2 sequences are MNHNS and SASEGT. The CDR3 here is CASGETGFTGNTIYF. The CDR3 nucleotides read TGTGCCAGCGGGGAGACAGGTTTTACTGGAAACACCATATATTTT.

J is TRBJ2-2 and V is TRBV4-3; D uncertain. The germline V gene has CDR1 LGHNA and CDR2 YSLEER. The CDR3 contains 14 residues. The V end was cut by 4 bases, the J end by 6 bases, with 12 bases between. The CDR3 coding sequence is TGCGCCAGCAGCCCCAGTAGACTTTCCGGGGAGCTGTTTTTT. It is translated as CASSPSRLSGELFF.

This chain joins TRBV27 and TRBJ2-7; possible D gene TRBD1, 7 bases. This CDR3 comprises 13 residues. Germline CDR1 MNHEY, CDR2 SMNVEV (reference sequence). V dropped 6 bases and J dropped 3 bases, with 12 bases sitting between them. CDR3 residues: CASSQGGYYEQYF. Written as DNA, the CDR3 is TGTGCCAGCAGCCAGGGGGGCTACTACGAGCAGTACTTC.

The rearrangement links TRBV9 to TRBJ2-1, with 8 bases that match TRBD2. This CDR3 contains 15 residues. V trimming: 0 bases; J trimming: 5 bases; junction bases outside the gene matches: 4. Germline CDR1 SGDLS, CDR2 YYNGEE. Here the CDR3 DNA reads TGTGCCAGCAGCGTAGTTAGCGGGAAAAACAATGAGCAGTTCTTC. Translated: CASSVVSGKNNEQFF.

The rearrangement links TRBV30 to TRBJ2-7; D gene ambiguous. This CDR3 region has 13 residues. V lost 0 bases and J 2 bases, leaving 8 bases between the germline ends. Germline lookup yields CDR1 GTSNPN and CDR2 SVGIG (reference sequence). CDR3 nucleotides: TGTGCCTGGAGTGTACAAGTCCCCTACGAGCAGTACTTC. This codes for CAWSVQVPYEQYF.